These T cell receptor beta chains were read from a single sample in a study of blood T cell repertoires in COVID-19. Libraries were prepared by immunoSEQ multiplex PCR; TCRdb keeps only in-frame clonotypes and omits some of them. The sample has 200,000 to 250,000 clones; more than 70% are singletons. The sequencing sample was made of PBMCs or T cells enriched from blood (not recorded which). These receptors originate from a woman in her forties or fifties who had recovered from COVID-19. Both conserved end residues are part of each CDR3. D genes are given only for firm matches.

V gene: TRBV5-3
J gene: TRBJ1-5
D gene: -
CDR3 protein: CARSLTGCINQPQHF

V gene: TRBV30
J gene: TRBJ1-2
D gene: -
CDR3 protein: CATQAGVSNGYTF

V gene: TRBV6-2/TRBV6-3
J gene: TRBJ2-1
D gene: TRBD1
CDR3 protein: CASSPPGTAKDEQFF

V gene: TRBV5-6
J gene: TRBJ1-1
D gene: -
CDR3 protein: CASSSRQINTEAFF

V gene: TRBV4-3
J gene: TRBJ2-1
D gene: TRBD2
CDR3 protein: CASSQARTSGGANEQFF

V gene: TRBV30
J gene: TRBJ2-7
D gene: TRBD1
CDR3 protein: CAWSPGTGGYEQYF

V gene: TRBV18
J gene: TRBJ1-1
D gene: -
CDR3 protein: CASSPLRVNTEAFF

V gene: TRBV28
J gene: TRBJ2-7
D gene: TRBD2
CDR3 protein: CASGSGRPRYEQYF

V gene: TRBV14
J gene: TRBJ1-6
D gene: -
CDR3 protein: CASSQHLTGVSPLHF

V gene: TRBV7-8
J gene: TRBJ1-1
D gene: -
CDR3 protein: CASSLTPGQLNTEAFF

V gene: TRBV4-1
J gene: TRBJ1-1
D gene: TRBD1
CDR3 protein: CASSHRTGSGTEAFF

V gene: TRBV18
J gene: TRBJ1-1
D gene: TRBD1
CDR3 protein: CASSVQGDTEAFF

V gene: TRBV19
J gene: TRBJ2-1
D gene: -
CDR3 protein: CASSIGGAQNEQFF

V gene: TRBV11-3
J gene: TRBJ1-4
D gene: TRBD1
CDR3 protein: CASSSGTGGILEKLFF

V gene: TRBV4-3
J gene: TRBJ1-2
D gene: TRBD1
CDR3 protein: CASSRGTDYGYTF

V gene: TRBV19
J gene: TRBJ1-4
D gene: -
CDR3 protein: CASRPAGATNEKLFF

V gene: TRBV4-3
J gene: TRBJ2-1
D gene: -
CDR3 protein: CASSRLTRDKYNEQFF

V gene: TRBV7-8
J gene: TRBJ1-1
D gene: -
CDR3 protein: CASRGGAAGIEAFF

V gene: TRBV11-2
J gene: TRBJ1-1
D gene: -
CDR3 protein: CASSLWQNTEAFF

V gene: TRBV7-2
J gene: TRBJ2-6
D gene: TRBD2
CDR3 protein: CASSKRRGALAGANVLTF

V gene: TRBV6-6
J gene: TRBJ1-3
D gene: TRBD1
CDR3 protein: CASSPTGTVRNTIYF

V gene: TRBV5-1
J gene: TRBJ2-5
D gene: TRBD2
CDR3 protein: CASSASPSGAIQETQYF

V gene: TRBV7-2
J gene: TRBJ1-5
D gene: TRBD1
CDR3 protein: CASSAWTGAKLAQHF

V gene: TRBV4-3
J gene: TRBJ2-7
D gene: TRBD2
CDR3 protein: CASSPIAGEGRSYEQYF

V gene: TRBV5-5
J gene: TRBJ1-1
D gene: TRBD1
CDR3 protein: CASSFGQGLGNTEAFF

V gene: TRBV4-1
J gene: TRBJ2-1
D gene: -
CDR3 protein: CASSLRHLNEQFF

V gene: TRBV12-3/TRBV12-4
J gene: TRBJ2-7
D gene: -
CDR3 protein: CASSLGVFAEQYF

V gene: TRBV7-2
J gene: TRBJ1-3
D gene: -
CDR3 protein: CASSLDGLSGNTIYF

V gene: TRBV7-3
J gene: TRBJ2-3
D gene: -
CDR3 protein: CASSSRLGSDTQYF

V gene: TRBV18
J gene: TRBJ1-2
D gene: TRBD1
CDR3 protein: CASSLDRGRGYGYTF

V gene: TRBV15
J gene: TRBJ1-4
D gene: -
CDR3 protein: CATSRDPEGKLFF

V gene: TRBV5-5
J gene: TRBJ1-1
D gene: -
CDR3 protein: CASSLYHTNTEAFF

V gene: TRBV27
J gene: TRBJ1-5
D gene: -
CDR3 protein: CASSGDNSNQPQHF

V gene: TRBV6-2/TRBV6-3
J gene: TRBJ2-1
D gene: TRBD2
CDR3 protein: CASSSLAELQFF

V gene: TRBV27
J gene: TRBJ2-7
D gene: -
CDR3 protein: CASSPRGLTYEQYF

V gene: TRBV19
J gene: TRBJ2-2
D gene: -
CDR3 protein: CAAGDRAGTGELFF

V gene: TRBV3-1/TRBV3-2
J gene: TRBJ2-5
D gene: TRBD2
CDR3 protein: CASSLGDYHKSSQYF

V gene: TRBV7-9
J gene: TRBJ1-4
D gene: -
CDR3 protein: CASSSRLGADGEKLFF

V gene: TRBV28
J gene: TRBJ1-6
D gene: -
CDR3 protein: CASSAWASPLHF

V gene: TRBV4-3
J gene: TRBJ2-1
D gene: TRBD2
CDR3 protein: CASSQGLAGISEQFF

V gene: TRBV9
J gene: TRBJ2-7
D gene: TRBD2
CDR3 protein: CASSVSGLAYEQYF

V gene: TRBV14
J gene: TRBJ1-3
D gene: -
CDR3 protein: CASSPIGHGGSGNTIYF

V gene: TRBV27
J gene: TRBJ2-3
D gene: -
CDR3 protein: CASRPDSYTQYF

V gene: TRBV7-8
J gene: TRBJ1-2
D gene: -
CDR3 protein: CASSFSRVFYTF

V gene: TRBV2
J gene: TRBJ1-3
D gene: TRBD1
CDR3 protein: CASRQGSGNTIYF

V gene: TRBV7-8
J gene: TRBJ2-1
D gene: TRBD2
CDR3 protein: CASTPHLAGGDEQFF